This T cell receptor (beta chain) was captured in a study of blood T cell repertoires in COVID-19. Using immunoSEQ multiplex PCR, the repertoire was profiled, and TCRdb retains in-frame clones only, with some absent. Among around 300,000 clones listed, about 87% were seen once. This clone was seen more than once but under ten times. Germline CDR1 is MNHNS and CDR2 is SASEGT. The CDR3 has 14 amino acids. The V and J ends lost 0 bases and 7 bases respectively, with 12 bases between them. The sample was PBMCs or T cells enriched from blood (not recorded which). This receptor was taken from a woman in her twenties or thirties who had recovered from COVID-19. V usage is TRBV6-1 and J usage is TRBJ1-1; D is uncertain. CDR3 loop: CASSEASASDEAFF. The CDR3 DNA reads as TGTGCCAGCAGTGAAGCAAGTGCTAGTGATGAAGCTTTCTTT.